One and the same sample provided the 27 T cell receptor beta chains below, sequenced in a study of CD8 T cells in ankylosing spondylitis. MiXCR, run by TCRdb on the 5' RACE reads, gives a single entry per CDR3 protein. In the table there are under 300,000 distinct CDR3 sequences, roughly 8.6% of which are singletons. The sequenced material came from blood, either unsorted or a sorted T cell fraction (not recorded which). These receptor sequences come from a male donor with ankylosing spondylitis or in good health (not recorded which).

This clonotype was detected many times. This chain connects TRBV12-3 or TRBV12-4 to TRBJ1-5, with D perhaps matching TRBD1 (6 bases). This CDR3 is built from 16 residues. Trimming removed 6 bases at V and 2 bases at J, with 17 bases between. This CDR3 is CASSNPQGVGNQPQHF. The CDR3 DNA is TGTGCCAGCAGCAACCCACAGGGTGTCGGCAATCAGCCCCAGCATTTT.

CDR3: CASRYSGTVTDTQYF. CDR3 nucleotide sequence: TGTGCCAGCAGGTACAGCGGGACTGTCACAGATACGCAGTATTTT. The V gene is TRBV5-4, the J gene TRBJ2-3; TRBD2 agrees at 7 bases. The J segment lost 2 bases and the V segment lost 5 bases, leaving 8 bases of the junction unmatched. Germline CDR1 reads SGHNT; CDR2 reads YYREEE (reference sequence). CDR3 length: 15 residues. Full variable domain (outside the CDR3, taken from reference TRBV5-4 and TRBJ2-3): ETGVTQSPTHLIKTRGQQVTLRCSSQSGHNTVSWYQQALGQGPQFIFQYYREEENGRGNFPPRFSGLQFPNYSSELNVNALELDDSALYLCASRYSGTVTDTQYFGPGTRLTVL.

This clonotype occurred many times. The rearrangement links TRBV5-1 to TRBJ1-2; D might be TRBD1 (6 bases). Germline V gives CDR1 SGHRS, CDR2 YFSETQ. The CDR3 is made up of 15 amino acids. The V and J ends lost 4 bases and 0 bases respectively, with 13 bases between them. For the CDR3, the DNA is TGCGCCAGCAGCCCCGGGAGGGGGGCTAACTATGGCTACACCTTC. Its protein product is CASSPGRGANYGYTF.

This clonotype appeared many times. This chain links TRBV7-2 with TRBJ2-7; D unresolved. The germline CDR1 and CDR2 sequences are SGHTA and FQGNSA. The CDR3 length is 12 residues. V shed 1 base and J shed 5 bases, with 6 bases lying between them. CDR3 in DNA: TGTGCCAGCAGCTTAGGGACCCACGAGCAGTACTTC. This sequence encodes CASSLGTHEQYF.

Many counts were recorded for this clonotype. CDR3: CAIKPGQGRYTEAFF. The CDR3 nucleotides read TGTGCCATCAAACCGGGACAGGGACGATACACTGAAGCTTTCTTT. The genes are TRBV10-3 and TRBJ1-1; 9 nucleotides line up with TRBD1. The V and J ends lost 7 bases and 3 bases, in that order; junction bases with no gene match: 9. The CDR3 extends over 15 amino acids. Germline assignment: CDR1 ENHRY and CDR2 SYGVKD.

The CDR3 spells CASSLEREGPHEQFF. The CDR3 region has the DNA TGTGCCAGCAGTTTGGAGCGGGAGGGCCCTCATGAGCAGTTCTTC. The chain employs TRBV12-3 or TRBV12-4 and TRBJ2-1; 10 nucleotides match TRBD2. The CDR3 extends over 15 amino acids. Trimming at V came to 3 bases and at J to 8 bases, leaving 7 bases not matched to a gene.

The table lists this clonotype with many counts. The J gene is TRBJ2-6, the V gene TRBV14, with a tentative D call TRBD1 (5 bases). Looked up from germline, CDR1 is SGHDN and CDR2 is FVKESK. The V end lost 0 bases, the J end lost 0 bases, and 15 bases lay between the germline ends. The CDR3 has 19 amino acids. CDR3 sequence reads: CASSQDQDTYFSGANVLTF. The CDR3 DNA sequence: TGTGCCAGCAGCCAAGATCAGGACACTTACTTCTCTGGGGCCAACGTCCTGACTTTC.

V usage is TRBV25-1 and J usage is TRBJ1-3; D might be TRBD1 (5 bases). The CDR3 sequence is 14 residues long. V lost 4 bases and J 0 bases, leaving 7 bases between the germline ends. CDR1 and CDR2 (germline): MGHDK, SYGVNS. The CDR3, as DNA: TGTGCCAGCAGTGTGGGGGTCTCTGGAAACACCATATATTTT. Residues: CASSVGVSGNTIYF.

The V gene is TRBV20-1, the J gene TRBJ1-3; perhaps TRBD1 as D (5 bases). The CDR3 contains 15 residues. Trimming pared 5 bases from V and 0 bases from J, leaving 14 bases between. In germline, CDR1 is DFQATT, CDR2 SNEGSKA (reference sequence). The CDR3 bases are TGCAGTGCTTCTAAGACAGCGGTCTCTGGAAACACCATATATTTT. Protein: CSASKTAVSGNTIYF.

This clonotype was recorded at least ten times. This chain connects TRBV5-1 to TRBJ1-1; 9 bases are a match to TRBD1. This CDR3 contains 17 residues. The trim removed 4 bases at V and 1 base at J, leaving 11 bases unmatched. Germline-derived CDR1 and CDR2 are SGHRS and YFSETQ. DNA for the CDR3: TGCGCCAGCAGCATCCGGGACAGGGAAGTGGAGAACACTGAAGCTTTCTTT. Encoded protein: CASSIRDREVENTEAFF.

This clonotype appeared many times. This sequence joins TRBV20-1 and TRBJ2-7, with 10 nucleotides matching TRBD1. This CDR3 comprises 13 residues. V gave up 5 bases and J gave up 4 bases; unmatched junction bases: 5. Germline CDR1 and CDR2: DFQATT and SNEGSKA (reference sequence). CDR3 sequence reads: CSAYRDRGYEQYF. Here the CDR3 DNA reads TGCAGTGCTTACCGGGACAGGGGATACGAGCAGTACTTC.

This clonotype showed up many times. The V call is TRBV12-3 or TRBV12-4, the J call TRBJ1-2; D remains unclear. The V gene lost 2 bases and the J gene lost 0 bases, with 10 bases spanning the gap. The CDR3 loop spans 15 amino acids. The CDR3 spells CASSLQAAANYGYTF. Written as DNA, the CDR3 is TGTGCCAGCAGTTTACAAGCGGCAGCTAACTATGGCTACACCTTC.

The CDR3 sequence is CASSQYDFRGSGNTIYF. CDR3 sequence (DNA): TGCGCCAGCAGCCAATACGATTTTAGGGGGTCGGGAAACACCATATATTTT. The rearrangement uses TRBV4-3 and TRBJ1-3; D is perhaps TRBD1 (6 bases). The germline gives CDR1 LGHNA, CDR2 YSLEER. The CDR3 contains 17 residues. V lost 2 bases to trimming and J lost 4 bases, with 18 bases between them.

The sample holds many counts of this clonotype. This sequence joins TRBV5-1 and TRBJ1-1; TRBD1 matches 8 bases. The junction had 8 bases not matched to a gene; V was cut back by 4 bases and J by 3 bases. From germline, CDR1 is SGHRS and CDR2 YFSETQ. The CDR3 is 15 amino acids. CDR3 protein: CASSPRTGTDTEAFF. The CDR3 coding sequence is TGCGCCAGCAGCCCTAGGACAGGGACGGACACTGAAGCTTTCTTT.

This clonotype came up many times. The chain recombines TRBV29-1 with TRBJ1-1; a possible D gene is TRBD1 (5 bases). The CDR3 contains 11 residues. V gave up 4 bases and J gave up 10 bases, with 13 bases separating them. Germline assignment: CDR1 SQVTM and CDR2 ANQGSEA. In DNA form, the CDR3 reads TGCAGCGTTGTGGGACTGGGAGTAGCTTTCTTT. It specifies CSVVGLGVAFF.

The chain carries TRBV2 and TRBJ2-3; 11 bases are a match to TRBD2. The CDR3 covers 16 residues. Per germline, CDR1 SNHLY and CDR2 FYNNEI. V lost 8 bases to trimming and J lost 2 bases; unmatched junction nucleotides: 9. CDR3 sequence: CASATSGTGITDTQYF. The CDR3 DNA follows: TGTGCCAGCGCGACTAGCGGGACCGGGATCACAGATACGCAGTATTTT.

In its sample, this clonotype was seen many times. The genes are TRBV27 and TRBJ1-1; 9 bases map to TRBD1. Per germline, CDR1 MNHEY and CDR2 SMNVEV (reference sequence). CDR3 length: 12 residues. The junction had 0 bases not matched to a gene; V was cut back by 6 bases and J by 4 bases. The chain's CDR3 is CASRTGGTEAFF. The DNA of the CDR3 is TGTGCCAGCAGGACAGGGGGCACTGAAGCTTTCTTT.

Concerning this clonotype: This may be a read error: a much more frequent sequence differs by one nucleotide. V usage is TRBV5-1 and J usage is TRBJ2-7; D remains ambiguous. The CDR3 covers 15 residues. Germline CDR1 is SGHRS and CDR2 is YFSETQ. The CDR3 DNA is TGCGCCAGCAACTTGGACCTAGATCCCTTCTACGAGCAGTACTTC. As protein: CASNLDLDPFYEQYF.

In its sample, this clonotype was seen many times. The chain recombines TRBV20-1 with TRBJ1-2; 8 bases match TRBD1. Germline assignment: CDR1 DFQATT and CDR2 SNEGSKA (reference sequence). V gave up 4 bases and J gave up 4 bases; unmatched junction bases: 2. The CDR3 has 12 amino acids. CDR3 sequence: CSATDRAYGYTF. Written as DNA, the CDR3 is TGCAGTGCTACGGACAGGGCCTATGGCTACACCTTC.

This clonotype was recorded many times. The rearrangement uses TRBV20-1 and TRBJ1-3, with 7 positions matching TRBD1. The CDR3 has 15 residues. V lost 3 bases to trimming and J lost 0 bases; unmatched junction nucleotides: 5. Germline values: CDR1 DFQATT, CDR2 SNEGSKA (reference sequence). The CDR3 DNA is TGCAGTGCTAGGGACCCAGGGGGCTCTGGAAACACCATATATTTT. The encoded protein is CSARDPGGSGNTIYF.

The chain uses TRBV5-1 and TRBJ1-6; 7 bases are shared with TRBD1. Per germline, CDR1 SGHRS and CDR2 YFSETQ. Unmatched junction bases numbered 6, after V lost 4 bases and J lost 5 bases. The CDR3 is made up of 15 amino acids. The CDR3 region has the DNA TGCGCCAGCAGCCGGGAAGGGACAGATAATTCACCCCTCCACTTT. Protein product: CASSREGTDNSPLHF.

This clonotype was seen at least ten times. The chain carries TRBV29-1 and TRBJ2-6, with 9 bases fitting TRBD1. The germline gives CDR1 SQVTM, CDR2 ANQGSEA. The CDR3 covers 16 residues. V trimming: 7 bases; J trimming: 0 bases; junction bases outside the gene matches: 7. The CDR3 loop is CSARDRESSGANVLTF. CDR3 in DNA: TGCAGCGCCCGGGACAGGGAGAGCTCTGGGGCCAACGTCCTGACTTTC. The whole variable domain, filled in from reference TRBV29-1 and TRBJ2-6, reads SAVISQKPSRDICQRGTSLTIQCQVDSQVTMMFWYRQQPGQSLTLIATANQGSEATYESGFVIDKFPISRPNLTFSTLTVSNMSPEDSSIYLCSARDRESSGANVLTFGAGSRLTVL.

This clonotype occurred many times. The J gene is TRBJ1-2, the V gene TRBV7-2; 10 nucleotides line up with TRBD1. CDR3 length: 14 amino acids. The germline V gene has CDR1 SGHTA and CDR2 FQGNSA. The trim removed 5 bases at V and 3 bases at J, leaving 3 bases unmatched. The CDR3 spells CASSPGQGDYGYTF. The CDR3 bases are TGTGCCAGCAGCCCAGGACAGGGGGACTATGGCTACACCTTC.

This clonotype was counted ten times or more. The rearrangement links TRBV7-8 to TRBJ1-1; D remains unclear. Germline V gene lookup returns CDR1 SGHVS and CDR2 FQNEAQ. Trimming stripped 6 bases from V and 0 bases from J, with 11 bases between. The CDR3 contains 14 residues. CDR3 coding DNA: TGTGCCAGCAGTCGGAAGGCGGTGAACACTGAAGCTTTCTTT. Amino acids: CASSRKAVNTEAFF.

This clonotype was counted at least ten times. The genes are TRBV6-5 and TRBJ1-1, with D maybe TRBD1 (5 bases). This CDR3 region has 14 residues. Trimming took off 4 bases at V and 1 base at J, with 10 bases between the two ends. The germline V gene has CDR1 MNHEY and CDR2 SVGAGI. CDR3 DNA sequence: TGTGCCAGCAGTTCCAGGGTCGAGAACACTGAAGCTTTCTTT. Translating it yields CASSSRVENTEAFF.

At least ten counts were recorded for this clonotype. In DNA form, the CDR3 reads TGTGCCAGCAGCTTCATAAGGGGGCAGGGAATCGGCACCGGGGAGCTGTTTTTT. Protein: CASSFIRGQGIGTGELFF. The chain employs TRBV7-8 and TRBJ2-2, with 7 bases matching TRBD1. The CDR3 has 18 amino acids. The germline CDR1 and CDR2 sequences are SGHVS and FQNEAQ. The ends lost 3 bases at V and 4 bases at J; junction bases unmatched: 14. The full variable domain, in which reference TRBV7-8 and TRBJ2-2 provide the parts outside the CDR3, is GAGVSQSPRYKVAKRGQDVALRCDPISGHVSLFWYQQALGQGPEFLTYFQNEAQLDKSGLPSDRFFAERPEGSVSTLKIQRTQQEDSAVYLCASSFIRGQGIGTGELFFGEGSRLTVL.

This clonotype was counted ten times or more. The CDR3 DNA reads as TGTGCCAGCAGCCAAGATAAACTAGCTCTTGAGCAGTTCTTC. Translated: CASSQDKLALEQFF. V usage is TRBV3-1 and J usage is TRBJ2-1, with D possibly being TRBD2 (6 bases). Per the germline V gene, CDR1 is LGHDT and CDR2 is YNNKEL (reference sequence). Trimming pared 0 bases from V and 9 bases from J, leaving 12 bases between. This CDR3 region has 14 residues.